These 18 T cell receptor beta chains share one sample of origin, sequenced in a study of T cell responses to AZD1222 COVID-19 vaccine (dated by TCRdb to about 2021). The time point label here, explained by the study, means: baseline before first vaccination. Interpreted using the paper, the treatment or condition label stands for: meningococcal conjugate vaccine given as trial control. Libraries were made using the immunoSEQ multiplex PCR assay. TCRdb holds this immuneACCESS table with in-frame rearrangements only. Some clones are missing; in checked studies, unresolved V genes explain under half, and the rest has no known cause. This sample holds about 110,000 clones; roughly 88% were observed only once. 13% of the sample is taken by the ten largest. The input for sequencing was peripheral blood, taken on day 0 of MenACWY control vaccination. Every receptor here comes from an adult in good health.

The chain links TRBV9 to TRBJ2-2, with 10 bases that match TRBD1. Germline CDR1 reads SGDLS; CDR2 reads YYNGEE. The J segment lost 6 bases and the V segment lost 4 bases, leaving 6 bases of the junction unmatched. CDR3 size: 15 residues. CDR3 nucleotide sequence: TGTGCCAGCAGCCTTCGGACAGGGGGGGCCGGGGAGCTGTTTTTT. Residues: CASSLRTGGAGELFF.

This rearrangement joins TRBV5-1 to TRBJ2-4; possible D gene TRBD2, 6 bases. The CDR3 consists of 19 residues. CDR1 and CDR2 from the germline V gene are SGHRS and YFSETQ. Deletions cut 4 bases from V and 0 bases from J, with 23 bases between. This CDR3 reads CASSQRRDSQDLAKNIQYF. The CDR3 coding sequence is TGCGCCAGCAGCCAACGCCGGGACTCCCAGGATCTAGCCAAAAACATTCAGTACTTC.

The V gene is TRBV12-3 or TRBV12-4, the J gene TRBJ2-7; D remains unclear. CDR3 size: 12 residues. Trimming removed 3 bases at V and 8 bases at J, with 11 bases between. As DNA, the CDR3 is TGTGCCAGCAGTTTGCCTCGGACCAAGCAGTACTTC. Translating gives CASSLPRTKQYF.

The rearrangement links TRBV12-3 or TRBV12-4 to TRBJ1-3; no reliable D call. The V end was cut by 3 bases, the J end by 2 bases, with 2 bases between. CDR3 size: 12 residues. CDR3 nucleotides: TGTGCCAGCAGTTTGCCTGGAAACACCATATATTTT. Its translation: CASSLPGNTIYF.

Note on this clone: Additional DNA sequences in this sample encode the identical CDR3. The chain combines TRBV19 with TRBJ1-5, with TRBD1 matching 7 bases. The CDR3 totals 14 residues. Trimming at V came to 4 bases and at J to 4 bases, leaving 4 bases not matched to a gene. CDR1 is LNHDA, CDR2 SQIVND, per germline (reference sequence). As DNA, the CDR3 is TGTGCCAGTAGTACAGGGGGAGGTAATCAGCCCCAGCATTTT. Translation gives CASSTGGGNQPQHF.

V is TRBV6-5 and J is TRBJ1-1; no definite D call. V lost 6 bases and J 1 base, leaving 9 bases between the germline ends. Germline lookup yields CDR1 MNHEY and CDR2 SVGAGI. This CDR3 contains 13 residues. The CDR3 loop is CASSRETNTEAFF. DNA of the CDR3: TGTGCCAGCAGCCGAGAAACGAACACTGAAGCTTTCTTT.

The chain carries TRBV4-3 and TRBJ2-7, with 9 nucleotides matching TRBD2. Germline V gene data show CDR1 as LGHNA and CDR2 as YSLEER. V lost 4 bases, J lost 3 bases, and 7 bases stayed unmatched. This CDR3 comprises 15 residues. The CDR3 bases are TGCGCCAGCAGCCTCGGAGGACTAGCGCGCTACGAGCAGTACTTC. It is translated as CASSLGGLARYEQYF.

The chain joins TRBV28 to TRBJ1-6; TRBD1 might be the D (5 bases). The CDR3 contains 19 residues. Looked up from germline, CDR1 is MDHEN and CDR2 is SYDVKM. V lost 5 bases to trimming and J lost 0 bases, with 20 bases between them. CDR3 in amino acids: CASSPSSGFLSSYNSPLHF. The CDR3 DNA sequence: TGTGCCAGCAGTCCATCCTCAGGGTTTCTTAGCTCCTATAATTCACCCCTCCACTTT.

This chain links TRBV28 with TRBJ1-3; D unresolved. The V gene's germline CDR1 is MDHEN and CDR2 SYDVKM. This CDR3 comprises 10 residues. V dropped 5 bases and J dropped 9 bases, with 5 bases sitting between them. The CDR3 DNA reads TGTGCCAGCAGTAGTGGCACCATATATTTT. The encoded protein is CASSSGTIYF.

V is TRBV28 and J is TRBJ2-3; 8 nucleotides align to TRBD1. CDR3 size: 13 residues. Germline CDR1 is MDHEN and CDR2 is SYDVKM. After removal of 6 bases from V and 6 bases from J, the junction contained 5 bases not matched to a gene. The CDR3 coding sequence is TGTGCCAGCAGGGACAGGGTGCCCGATACGCAGTATTTT. This codes for CASRDRVPDTQYF.

V gene TRBV7-8 combines with J gene TRBJ2-1; D not resolved. V was trimmed by 6 bases and J by 0 bases, leaving 6 bases between them. In germline, CDR1 is SGHVS, CDR2 FQNEAQ. The CDR3 extends over 13 amino acids. CDR3 sequence (DNA): TGTGCCAGCAGTTTTAGCTCCTACAATGAGCAGTTCTTC. Translation gives CASSFSSYNEQFF.

The chain combines TRBV6-5 with TRBJ1-6; TRBD1 is a possible D gene (5 bases). V lost 7 bases and J 9 bases, leaving 13 bases between the germline ends. The CDR3 loop spans 13 amino acids. CDR1 MNHEY and CDR2 SVGAGI come from the germline V gene. CDR3 residues: CASMGTSASPLHF. CDR3 DNA: TGTGCCAGCATGGGGACGAGTGCTTCACCCCTCCACTTT.

The chain recombines TRBV19 with TRBJ1-2; D perhaps matches TRBD1 (6 bases). The V end was cut by 5 bases, the J end by 2 bases, with 9 bases between. The length of the CDR3 is 13 residues. CDR1 is LNHDA and CDR2 is SQIVND in the germline V gene (reference sequence). CDR3 sequence (DNA): TGTGCCAGTAGTGCAGGGGAAAACTATGGCTACACCTTC. Translating it yields CASSAGENYGYTF. Looking up the rest from reference TRBV19 and TRBJ1-2 gives the full variable domain: DGGITQSPKYLFRKEGQNVTLSCEQNLNHDAMYWYRQDPGQGLRLIYYSQIVNDFQKGDIAEGYSVSREKKESFPLTVTSAQKNPTAFYLCASSAGENYGYTFGSGTRLTVV.

The gene calls are TRBV2 and TRBJ1-5; 8 nucleotides agree with TRBD1. CDR3 size: 15 residues. The germline gives CDR1 SNHLY, CDR2 FYNNEI. The V segment lost 3 bases and the J segment 6 bases; nucleotides outside the gene matches: 7. CDR3 nucleotide sequence: TGTGCCAGCAGTGAGGGGCAGGGGGCGAGTCAGCCCCAGCATTTT. This codes for CASSEGQGASQPQHF.

The V call is TRBV4-3, the J call TRBJ2-7; tentative D call: TRBD1 (5 bases). V gave up 0 bases and J gave up 0 bases, with 12 bases separating them. The CDR3 totals 16 residues. Germline V gene lookup returns CDR1 LGHNA and CDR2 YSLEER. CDR3 sequence: CASSQDGTGHSYEQYF. The CDR3 DNA reads as TGCGCCAGCAGCCAAGATGGAACAGGACACTCCTACGAGCAGTACTTC.

The chain combines TRBV7-2 with TRBJ2-1; 9 bases align to TRBD1. CDR1 is SGHTA, CDR2 FQGNSA, per germline. After removal of 6 bases from V and 6 bases from J, the junction contained 9 bases not matched to a gene. CDR3 length: 15 residues. As DNA, the CDR3 is TGTGCCAGCAGGTCCCCCGGGACAGGGAGCAATGAGCAGTTCTTC. It encodes CASRSPGTGSNEQFF.

This clone appeared a single time. The V call is TRBV2, the J call TRBJ1-6; D remains ambiguous. With 0 bases removed from V and 13 bases from J, the gap between germline ends came to 16 bases. Germline V CDR1 and CDR2: SNHLY, FYNNEI. This CDR3 has 15 residues. The CDR3 reads CASSEASNPSTPLHF. The CDR3 DNA sequence: TGTGCCAGCAGTGAAGCCTCAAACCCCTCTACGCCCCTCCACTTT.

The J gene is TRBJ1-1, the V gene TRBV4-1; 8 positions match TRBD1. The V gene's germline CDR1 is MGHRA and CDR2 YSYEKL. The V segment lost 4 bases and the J segment 4 bases; nucleotides outside the gene matches: 11. The CDR3 is 16 amino acids. CDR3 protein: CASSPPDRGGRTEAFF. CDR3 DNA: TGCGCCAGCAGCCCGCCCGACAGGGGAGGACGCACTGAAGCTTTCTTT.